These 3 T cell receptor beta chains were sequenced from one sample in a study of blood T cell repertoires in COVID-19. Data came from immunoSEQ multiplex PCR; TCRdb stores just in-frame clones and leaves some out. This sample has 100,000 to 150,000 clones; approximately 74% occur once, and the top ten carry more than 5%. Material for sequencing was peripheral blood. The receptor source for this set is a man between 60 and 75 years old with acute or convalescent COVID-19.

This clone was seen only once. This specimen includes other DNA sequences encoding the same CDR3. J is TRBJ1-5 and V is TRBV20-1; no firm D call. The V gene's germline CDR1 is DFQATT and CDR2 SNEGSKA (reference sequence). The CDR3 sequence is 13 residues long. V was clipped by 3 bases and J by 2 bases, with 8 bases between them. The CDR3 sequence is CSASPGGNQPQHF. The CDR3 nucleotides read TGCAGTGCTAGTCCCGGGGGCAATCAGCCCCAGCATTTT.

The chain links TRBV29-1 to TRBJ1-2; TRBD1 aligns across 8 bases. V trimming: 8 bases; J trimming: 7 bases; junction bases outside the gene matches: 9. From germline, CDR1 is SQVTM and CDR2 ANQGSEA. The CDR3 sequence is 12 residues long. The CDR3 DNA is TGCAGCACCCTGACAGGGGACTCTGGCTACACCTTC. Translated: CSTLTGDSGYTF.

This clone was found a few times. The CDR3 sequence is CAWSVVDRQNYGYTF. Here the CDR3 DNA reads TGTGCCTGGAGTGTAGTAGACAGACAAAACTATGGCTACACCTTC. V and J are TRBV30 and TRBJ1-2; D perhaps matches TRBD1 (5 bases). The germline gives CDR1 GTSNPN, CDR2 SVGIG (reference sequence). The V and J ends lost 0 bases and 2 bases respectively, with 13 bases between them. This CDR3 has 15 residues.